This entry concerns a single TCR beta chain. For every subset, genomic DNA was evenly distributed across several immunoSEQ plates. In the original analysis: ImmunoSEQ gave junction-only sequences without quality scores, so filtering differed. Profiling relied on immunoSEQ multiplex PCR, and the TCRdb table lists in-frame clones only, not all of them. Clone size and the V and J calls come from that table; the DNA yielded D and trimming. Counted here are about 1.5 million clones, 98% occurring once; the ten biggest clones make up about 0.45%. The CDR3 covers 16 residues. Trimming stripped 2 bases from V and 3 bases from J, with 16 bases between. CDR1 is MRHNA, CDR2 SNTAGT, per germline. This entry belongs to a study of shared clonotypes between healthy human individuals.

The genes are TRBV6-4 and TRBJ1-2, with no clear D. The sequenced sample was naive CD4+ T cells sorted from blood. As for subset: CD45RA+ positively selected. This sequence was found in a man younger than 45 in good health. For the CDR3, the DNA is TGTGCCAGCAGTGACAGGGTGGGCGCCTCCCACTATGGCTACACCTTC. Its translation: CASSDRVGASHYGYTF.